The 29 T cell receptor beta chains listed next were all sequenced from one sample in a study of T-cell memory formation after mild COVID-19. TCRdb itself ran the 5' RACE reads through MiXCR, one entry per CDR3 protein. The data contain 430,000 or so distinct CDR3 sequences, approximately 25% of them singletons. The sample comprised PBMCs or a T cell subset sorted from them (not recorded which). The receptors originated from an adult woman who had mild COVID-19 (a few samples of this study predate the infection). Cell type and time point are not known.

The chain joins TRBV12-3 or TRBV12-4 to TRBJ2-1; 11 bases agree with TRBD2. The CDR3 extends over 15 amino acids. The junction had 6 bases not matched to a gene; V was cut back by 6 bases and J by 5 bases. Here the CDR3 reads CASSQLAGANNEQFF. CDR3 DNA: TGTGCCAGCAGCCAACTAGCGGGGGCCAACAATGAGCAGTTCTTC.

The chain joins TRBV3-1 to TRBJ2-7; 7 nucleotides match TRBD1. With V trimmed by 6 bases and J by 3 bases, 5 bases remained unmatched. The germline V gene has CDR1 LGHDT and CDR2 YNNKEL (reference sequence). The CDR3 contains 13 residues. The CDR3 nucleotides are TGTGCCAGCAGTTGGGGGACAGACTACGAGCAGTACTTC. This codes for CASSWGTDYEQYF.

As DNA, the CDR3 is TGCGCCAGCAGCCTAGGGAGGGGTGACTACGAGCAGTACTTC. Its translation is CASSLGRGDYEQYF. The chain combines TRBV4-1 with TRBJ2-7, with 7 bases matching TRBD2. This CDR3 contains 14 residues. V was clipped by 4 bases and J by 3 bases; unmatched bases: 6. The germline gives CDR1 MGHRA, CDR2 YSYEKL.

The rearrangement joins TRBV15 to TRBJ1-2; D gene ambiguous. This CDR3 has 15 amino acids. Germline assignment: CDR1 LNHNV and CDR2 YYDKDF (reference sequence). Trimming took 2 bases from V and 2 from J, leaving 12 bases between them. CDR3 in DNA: TGTGCCACCAGCAGACAAATTCCCGGGAACTATGGCTACACCTTC. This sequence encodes CATSRQIPGNYGYTF.

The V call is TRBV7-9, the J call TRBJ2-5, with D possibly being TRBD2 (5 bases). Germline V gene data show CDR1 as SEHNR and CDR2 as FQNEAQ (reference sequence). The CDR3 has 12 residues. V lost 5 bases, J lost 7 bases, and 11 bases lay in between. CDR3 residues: CASSPPEGTQYF. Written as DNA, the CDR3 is TGTGCCAGCAGCCCCCCCGAGGGGACCCAGTACTTC.

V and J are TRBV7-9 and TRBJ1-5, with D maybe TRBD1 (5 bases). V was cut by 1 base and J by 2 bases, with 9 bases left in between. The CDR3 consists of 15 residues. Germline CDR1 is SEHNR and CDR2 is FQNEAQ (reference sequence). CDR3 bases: TGTGCCAGCAGCTTAGACAGGTTTGGCAATCAGCCCCAGCATTTT. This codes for CASSLDRFGNQPQHF.

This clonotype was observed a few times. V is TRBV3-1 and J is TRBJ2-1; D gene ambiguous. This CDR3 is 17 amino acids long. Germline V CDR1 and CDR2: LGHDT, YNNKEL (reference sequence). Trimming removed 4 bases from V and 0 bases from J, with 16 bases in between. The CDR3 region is CASSPNPWGSSYNEQFF. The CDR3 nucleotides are TGTGCCAGCAGCCCGAACCCTTGGGGAAGCTCCTACAATGAGCAGTTCTTC.

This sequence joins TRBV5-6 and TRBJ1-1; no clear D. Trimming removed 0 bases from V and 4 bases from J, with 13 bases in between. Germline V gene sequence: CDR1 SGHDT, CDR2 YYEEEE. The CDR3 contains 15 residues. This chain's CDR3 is CASSLGAERGTEAFF. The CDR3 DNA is TGTGCCAGCAGCTTGGGGGCCGAAAGAGGCACTGAAGCTTTCTTT.

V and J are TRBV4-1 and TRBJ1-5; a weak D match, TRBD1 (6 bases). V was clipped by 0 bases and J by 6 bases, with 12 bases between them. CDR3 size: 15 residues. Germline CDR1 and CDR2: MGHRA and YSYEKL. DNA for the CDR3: TGCGCCAGCAGCCAAGACGGGGGAGGGGGTCAGCCCCAGCATTTT. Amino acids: CASSQDGGGGQPQHF.

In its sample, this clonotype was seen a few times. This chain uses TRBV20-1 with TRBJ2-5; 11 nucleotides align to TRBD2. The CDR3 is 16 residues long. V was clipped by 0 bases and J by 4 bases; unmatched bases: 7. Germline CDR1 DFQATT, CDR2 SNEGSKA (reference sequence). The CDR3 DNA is TGCAGTGCTAGAGATAGCGGGGGGGCGTGGGCAGAGACCCAGTACTTC. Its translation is CSARDSGGAWAETQYF.

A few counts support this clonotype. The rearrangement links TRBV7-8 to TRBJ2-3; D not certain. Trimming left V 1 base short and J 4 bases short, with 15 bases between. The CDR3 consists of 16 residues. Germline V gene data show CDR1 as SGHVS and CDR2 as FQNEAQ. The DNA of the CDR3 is TGTGCCAGCAGCTTAGGGTGGGCCCTAGGTGCAGATACGCAGTATTTT. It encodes CASSLGWALGADTQYF.

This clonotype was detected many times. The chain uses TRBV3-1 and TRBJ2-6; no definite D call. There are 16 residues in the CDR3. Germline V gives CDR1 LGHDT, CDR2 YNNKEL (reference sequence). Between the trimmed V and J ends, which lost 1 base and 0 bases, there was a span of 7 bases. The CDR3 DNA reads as TGTGCCAGCAGCCAAGTCGTAGGCTCTGGGGCCAACGTCCTGACTTTC. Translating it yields CASSQVVGSGANVLTF.

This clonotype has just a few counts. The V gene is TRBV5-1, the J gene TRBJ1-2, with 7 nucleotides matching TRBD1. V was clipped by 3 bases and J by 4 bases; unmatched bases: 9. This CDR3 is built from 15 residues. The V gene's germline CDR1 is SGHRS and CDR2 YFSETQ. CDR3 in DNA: TGCGCCAGCAGCTCTTGGACAGGCTCTAGCTATGGCTACACCTTC. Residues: CASSSWTGSSYGYTF. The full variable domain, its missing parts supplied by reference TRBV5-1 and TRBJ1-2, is KAGVTQTPRYLIKTRGQQVTLSCSPISGHRSVSWYQQTPGQGLQFLFEYFSETQRNKGNFPGRFSGRQFSNSRSEMNVSTLELGDSALYLCASSSWTGSSYGYTFGSGTRLTVV.

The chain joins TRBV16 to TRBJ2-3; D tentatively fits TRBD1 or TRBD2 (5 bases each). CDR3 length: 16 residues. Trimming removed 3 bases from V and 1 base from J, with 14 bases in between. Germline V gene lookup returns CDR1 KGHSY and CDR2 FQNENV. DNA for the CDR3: TGTGCCAGCAGCCATCTCGGGGCAATACGCACAGATACGCAGTATTTT. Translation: CASSHLGAIRTDTQYF.

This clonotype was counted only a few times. As DNA, the CDR3 is TGTGCCAGCAGCTTAGTCGGGACAGGGAACACCGGGGAGCTGTTTTTT. Amino acids: CASSLVGTGNTGELFF. V and J are TRBV11-3 and TRBJ2-2, with TRBD1 identical over 8 bases. The CDR3 loop spans 16 amino acids. V was clipped by 1 base and J by 1 base; unmatched bases: 2. CDR1 is SGHNT and CDR2 is YENEEA in the germline V gene.

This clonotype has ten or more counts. The CDR3 sequence: CASSPGVWGGVAKNIQYF. CDR3 nucleotides: TGTGCCAGCAGCCCCGGCGTGTGGGGGGGGGTAGCCAAAAACATTCAGTACTTC. This chain uses TRBV3-1 with TRBJ2-4; 7 bases are shared with TRBD2. This CDR3 region has 18 residues. The trim removed 4 bases at V and 0 bases at J, leaving 12 bases unmatched. The germline gives CDR1 LGHDT, CDR2 YNNKEL (reference sequence).

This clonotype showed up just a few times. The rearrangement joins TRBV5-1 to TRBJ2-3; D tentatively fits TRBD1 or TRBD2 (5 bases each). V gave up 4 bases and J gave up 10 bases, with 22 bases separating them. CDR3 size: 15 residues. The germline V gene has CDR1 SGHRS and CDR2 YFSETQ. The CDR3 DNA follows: TGCGCCAGCAGCCCCGGGACCGCCACGACTTGGCCGCAGTATTTT. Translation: CASSPGTATTWPQYF.

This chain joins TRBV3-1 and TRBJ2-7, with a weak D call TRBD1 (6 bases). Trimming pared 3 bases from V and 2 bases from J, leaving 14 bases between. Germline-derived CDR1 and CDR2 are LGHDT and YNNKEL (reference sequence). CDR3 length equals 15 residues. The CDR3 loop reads CASSQPGQGTYEQYF. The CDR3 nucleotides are TGTGCCAGCAGCCAGCCGGGACAAGGTACCTACGAGCAGTACTTC.

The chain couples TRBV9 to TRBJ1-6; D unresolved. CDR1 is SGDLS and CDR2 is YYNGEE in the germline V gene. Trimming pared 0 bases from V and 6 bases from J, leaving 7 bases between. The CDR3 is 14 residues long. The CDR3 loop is CASSVVGINSPLHF. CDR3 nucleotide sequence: TGTGCCAGCAGCGTAGTCGGGATTAATTCACCCCTCCACTTT.

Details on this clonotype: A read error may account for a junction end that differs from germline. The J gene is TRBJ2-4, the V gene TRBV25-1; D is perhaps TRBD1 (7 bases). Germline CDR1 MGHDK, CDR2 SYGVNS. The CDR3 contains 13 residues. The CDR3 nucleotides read TGTGCCAGCAGTGAATCCCCCCAGGGGGGTATTTGCTTC. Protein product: CASSESPQGGICF.

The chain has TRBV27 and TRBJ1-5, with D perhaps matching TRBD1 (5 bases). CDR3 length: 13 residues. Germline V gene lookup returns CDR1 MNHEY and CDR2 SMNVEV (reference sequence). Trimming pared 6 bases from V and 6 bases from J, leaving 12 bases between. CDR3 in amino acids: CASSPMGVQPQHF. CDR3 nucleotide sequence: TGTGCCAGCAGCCCCATGGGGGTTCAGCCCCAGCATTTT.

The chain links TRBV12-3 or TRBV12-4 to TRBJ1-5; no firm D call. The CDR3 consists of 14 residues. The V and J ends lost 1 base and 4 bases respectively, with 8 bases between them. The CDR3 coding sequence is TGTGCCAGCAGTTTAGAGGCAGCGAATCAGCCCCAGCATTTT. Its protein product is CASSLEAANQPQHF.

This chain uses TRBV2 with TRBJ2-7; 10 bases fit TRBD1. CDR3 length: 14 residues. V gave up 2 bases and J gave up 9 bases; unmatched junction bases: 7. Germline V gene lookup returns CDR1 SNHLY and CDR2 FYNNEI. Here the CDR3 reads CASSERGQGRGQYF. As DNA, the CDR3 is TGTGCCAGCAGTGAACGGGGACAGGGGCGGGGGCAGTACTTC.

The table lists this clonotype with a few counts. CDR3: CASSATSGGRTDTQYF. DNA of the CDR3: TGTGCCAGCAGCGCGACTAGCGGGGGGCGCACAGATACGCAGTATTTT. The chain carries TRBV9 and TRBJ2-3; TRBD2 aligns across 13 bases. Unmatched junction bases numbered 2, after V lost 3 bases and J lost 1 base. In germline, CDR1 is SGDLS, CDR2 YYNGEE. This CDR3 spans 16 amino acids.

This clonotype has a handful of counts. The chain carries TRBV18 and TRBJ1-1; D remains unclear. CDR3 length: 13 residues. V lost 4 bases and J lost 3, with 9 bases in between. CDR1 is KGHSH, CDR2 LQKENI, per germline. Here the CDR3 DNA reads TGTGCCAGCTCACAGAGCACGGACACTGAAGCTTTCTTT. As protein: CASSQSTDTEAFF.

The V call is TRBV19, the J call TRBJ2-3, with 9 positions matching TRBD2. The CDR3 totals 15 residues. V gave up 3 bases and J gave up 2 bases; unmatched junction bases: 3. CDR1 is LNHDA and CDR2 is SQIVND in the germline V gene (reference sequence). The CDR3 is CASSMQRGVTDTQYF. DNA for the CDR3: TGTGCCAGTAGTATGCAGCGGGGGGTCACAGATACGCAGTATTTT.

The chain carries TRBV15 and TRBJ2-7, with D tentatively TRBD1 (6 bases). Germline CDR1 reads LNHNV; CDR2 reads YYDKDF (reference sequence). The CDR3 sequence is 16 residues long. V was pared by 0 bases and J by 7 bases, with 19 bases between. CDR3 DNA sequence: TGTGCCACCAGCAGAGATTTATTGGCAGGGGTGGAGGAGCAGTACTTC. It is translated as CATSRDLLAGVEEQYF.

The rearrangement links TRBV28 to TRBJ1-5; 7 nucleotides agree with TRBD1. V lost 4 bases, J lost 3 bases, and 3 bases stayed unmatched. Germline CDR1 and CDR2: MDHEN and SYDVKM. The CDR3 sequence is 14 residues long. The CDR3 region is CASSYRGVNQPQHF. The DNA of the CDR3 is TGTGCCAGCAGTTACAGGGGCGTCAATCAGCCCCAGCATTTT.

The DNA of the CDR3 is TGTGCCAGCAGCCAAGATCGGACCGGTGGCTACACCTTC. Its protein is CASSQDRTGGYTF. The V and J genes are TRBV3-1 and TRBJ1-2, with no clear D. V was trimmed by 0 bases and J by 7 bases, leaving 9 bases between them. This CDR3 region has 13 residues. Germline loops: CDR1 LGHDT, CDR2 YNNKEL (reference sequence).